The present entry profiles one TCR beta chain with its context. As yet, its antigen is unknown. These data are taken from a study of shared clonotypes between healthy human individuals. Whole-study results and caveats: Investigators expected sequencing depth to affect clonotype sharing among donors. In general, naive subsets displayed greater estimated richness than memory subsets did.

Researchers ran the assay at a deep level. It was across several immunoSEQ plates that each subset's genomic DNA was evenly split. Produced via immunoSEQ multiplex PCR; TCRdb's table is partial and in-frame only. This sample has about 1.5 million clones; approximately 98% occur once, and the top ten carry 0.4% to 0.55%. Trimming took 1 base from V and 3 from J, leaving 12 bases between them. This CDR3 region has 16 residues. Germline V gene lookup returns CDR1 SNHLY and CDR2 FYNNEI. What was sequenced was naive CD4+ T cells sorted from blood. The subset here: CD45RA+ positively selected. This chain joins TRBV2 and TRBJ2-2; D remains ambiguous. The sequence was obtained from a man aged 30-40 years in good health. In DNA form, the CDR3 reads TGTGCCAGCAGTGAAGAGGCCATTGGGCACACCGGGGAGCTGTTTTTT. Protein product: CASSEEAIGHTGELFF.